The present T cell receptor beta chain was sequenced within a study of T-cell reconstitution after alpha-beta-depleted transplantation in children (dated by TCRdb to 2015 to 2016). Regarding the research as a whole: Using TCR repertoire profiling, the study quantitatively followed how T-cell immune reconstitution unfolded in children after TCRalphabeta/CD19-depleted allogeneic hematopoietic cell transplantation.

Preparation of the library involved PCR. Data came from an Illumina HiSeq 2500. Molecular barcoding was employed in the preparation of TCR libraries, with unique molecular identifiers being used to normalize TCRbeta repertoire quantification. TCRdb reanalyzed the raw reads on its own, using fastp at Q25 for trimming and MiXCR for clone calling, and kept in-frame beta chains. Each entry is one CDR3 protein sequence, shown with its most common DNA and genes. The sample table records about 400,000 distinct CDR3 sequences; 15% to 20% of these occur just once. The ten largest clones represent roughly 27% of the sample. This specimen's treatment or condition label, per the study, means: allogeneic hematopoietic cell transplantation with graft depleted of TCRalphabeta T cells and CD19 B cells. The children who served as transplant recipients had been given grafts of TCRalphabeta/CD19-depleted allogeneic hematopoietic cells.

What the study reported, not specific to this receptor: About two months after transplant, the apparently early recovery of alphabetaT-cell counts reportedly depended on just several hundred clones that had expanded rapidly and came from non-depleted graft cells. In some patients, the high TCRbeta diversity seen at day 60 was put down to recipient T cells and intrathymic progenitors that had survived conditioning. Over subsequent months, a decline in hyperexpanded clone frequencies was noted, and after one year, T-cell counts and TCRbeta diversity were mostly ascribed to newly produced T cells.

As regards this clonotype: What this receptor recognizes is not known. One base away there is no much larger clone; base qualities are not given.

At the junction V is shortened by 5 bases and J by 3 bases; bases outside the gene matches: 6. Based on the germline V gene (reference sequence), the CDR1 and CDR2 sequences are LNHDA and SQIVND. The CDR3 holds 14 amino acids from the cysteine to the phenylalanine. Just CDR3 DNA is preserved here, 42 bases in frame from base 1. The V and J genes are TRBV19 and TRBJ2-7; TRBD2 lines up with 8 middle nucleotides. This specimen consisted of PBMCs, mostly from graft donor cells, obtained 360 days after TCRalphabeta/CD19-depleted stem cell transplant. This receptor was taken from a boy under two years old who had a stem cell transplant for Wiskott-Aldrich syndrome, so the T cells may come from the graft donor. The base sequence is TGTGCCAGTAGTTGGGTAGCGGGGTACTACGAGCAGTACTTC. This is translated as CASSWVAGYYEQYF.